The subject of this entry is one T cell receptor beta chain. The record originates from a study of blood T cell repertoires in COVID-19. In the study overall: Whether acute or convalescent, the COVID-19 samples came from the United States, Italy and Spain. From T cells, B-cell-depleted T cells, or PBMCs came the material, which was cDNA or gDNA.

J was trimmed by 7 bases and V by 5 bases; bases with no gene match: 3. The CDR3 contains 11 residues. Germline lookup yields CDR1 SQVTM and CDR2 ANQGSEA. As processed by the authors: Nucleated cell counts were estimated from reference gene primer amplification. Measured with immunoSEQ multiplex PCR; TCRdb has only the in-frame clones, and not every one. The V and J calls and clone size were taken over from that table, and D and trimming were inferred from the DNA. Found here are about 210,000 clones, around 80% of them singletons; the top ten hold 12%. The origin of this receptor is a woman between 40 and 55 years old with acute or convalescent COVID-19. Sequenced input: peripheral blood. J is TRBJ1-2 and V is TRBV29-1; 8 nucleotides match TRBD1. Written as DNA, the CDR3 is TGCAGCGTTAGGACAGGGATTGGCTACACCTTC. Its protein product is CSVRTGIGYTF.